This is a list of T cell receptor beta chains from one sample in a study of T-cell memory formation after mild COVID-19. Via MiXCR, TCRdb re-called the 5' RACE reads, giving one row per CDR3 protein. The sample yields roughly 450,000 distinct CDR3 sequences, 15% to 20% seen once. The specimen was PBMCs or a T cell subset sorted from them (not recorded which). The receptors come from an adult woman who had mild COVID-19 (a few samples of this study predate the infection). Cell type and time point are not known. Each CDR3 is given with its conserved first and last residue. The order of the fields is CDR3 DNA, CDR3 protein, D gene, clone size, J gene, V gene. D genes are given only for firm matches. Clone size is shown for a subset of rows, as once, few, many or a class of expanded clone.

CDR3nt: TGTGCCAGCAGCCATACAGGGCTGAACACTGAAGCTTTCTTT
CDR3aa: CASSHTGLNTEAFF
d_gene: -
abundance: many
j_gene: TRBJ1-1
v_gene: TRBV4-2

CDR3nt: TGTGCCAGCAGCCCGTTCGACTGGTACAATGAGCAGTTCTTC
CDR3aa: CASSPFDWYNEQFF
d_gene: -
abundance: few
j_gene: TRBJ2-1
v_gene: TRBV14

CDR3nt: TGTGCCAGCAGTTGGACAAACAGGGTCAATCAGCCCCAGCATTTT
CDR3aa: CASSWTNRVNQPQHF
d_gene: -
abundance: -
j_gene: TRBJ1-5
v_gene: TRBV6-2/TRBV6-3

CDR3nt: TGCGCCAGCAGCCAAGAAGGGGGCGCGGGGAATTCACCACTCCACTTT
CDR3aa: CASSQEGGAGNSPLHF
d_gene: TRBD1
abundance: few
j_gene: TRBJ1-6
v_gene: TRBV4-1

CDR3nt: TGCGCCAGCAGTCAGTTATGCAGGGAGAGCTACGAGCAGTACTTC
CDR3aa: CASSQLCRESYEQYF
d_gene: -
abundance: -
j_gene: TRBJ2-7
v_gene: TRBV23-1

CDR3nt: TGTGCCAGCAGCCAAGAAGGCAGAAGCGGCCCTCCCAATGAGCAGTTCTTC
CDR3aa: CASSQEGRSGPPNEQFF
d_gene: -
abundance: -
j_gene: TRBJ2-1
v_gene: TRBV4-2

CDR3nt: TGCGCCAGCAGCCAAGCCAAGCTCATGGACCTTCCGGAAGCTTTCTTT
CDR3aa: CASSQAKLMDLPEAFF
d_gene: -
abundance: few
j_gene: TRBJ1-1
v_gene: TRBV4-1

CDR3nt: TGTGCCAGTAGCGTAGCGGGAGGGTACTCCTACGAGCAGTACTTC
CDR3aa: CASSVAGGYSYEQYF
d_gene: TRBD2
abundance: -
j_gene: TRBJ2-7
v_gene: TRBV19

CDR3nt: TGTGCCAGCAGCGTAGACGGGGGGCAGTACAATGAGCAGTTCTTC
CDR3aa: CASSVDGGQYNEQFF
d_gene: -
abundance: -
j_gene: TRBJ2-1
v_gene: TRBV9

CDR3nt: TGCGCCAGCAAACAGGAGACGGAAGCTTTCTTT
CDR3aa: CASKQETEAFF
d_gene: -
abundance: many
j_gene: TRBJ1-1
v_gene: TRBV5-1

CDR3nt: TGTGCCAGCAGTTACGGGCCAGGGGGCGCCGCTGGGGCCAACGTCCTGACTTTC
CDR3aa: CASSYGPGGAAGANVLTF
d_gene: TRBD1
abundance: few
j_gene: TRBJ2-6
v_gene: TRBV6-5

CDR3nt: TGTGCCAGCAGCTTCCCCACATTAGCGGGGGAGGAGACCCAGTACTTC
CDR3aa: CASSFPTLAGEETQYF
d_gene: TRBD2
abundance: -
j_gene: TRBJ2-5
v_gene: TRBV7-9

CDR3nt: TGTGCCAGTACAGGGGGAAATCAGCCCCAGCATTTT
CDR3aa: CASTGGNQPQHF
d_gene: TRBD1
abundance: few
j_gene: TRBJ1-5
v_gene: TRBV19

CDR3nt: TGCAGTGCTAGAGTAGAGGACAGGACGGGAGGCTACACCTTC
CDR3aa: CSARVEDRTGGYTF
d_gene: TRBD1
abundance: -
j_gene: TRBJ1-2
v_gene: TRBV20-1

CDR3nt: TGTGCCAGCTCACCAGTAGCGGGCAGCCATGAGCAGTTCTTC
CDR3aa: CASSPVAGSHEQFF
d_gene: TRBD2
abundance: once
j_gene: TRBJ2-1
v_gene: TRBV18

CDR3nt: TGTGCCAGCAGTAACGACGACGGATTCACAGATACGCAGTATTTT
CDR3aa: CASSNDDGFTDTQYF
d_gene: -
abundance: once
j_gene: TRBJ2-3
v_gene: TRBV6-6

CDR3nt: TGTGCCAGCAGCGTAGAAGAGACAGGGTTTGACTATGGCTACACCTTC
CDR3aa: CASSVEETGFDYGYTF
d_gene: TRBD1
abundance: -
j_gene: TRBJ1-2
v_gene: TRBV9

CDR3nt: TGCGCCAGCAGCCGAGACACAGGGGGTGACACTGAAGCTTTCTTT
CDR3aa: CASSRDTGGDTEAFF
d_gene: TRBD1
abundance: -
j_gene: TRBJ1-1
v_gene: TRBV4-3

CDR3nt: TGCAGTGCTAGAGAAGGCACCCGGGACAGCAATCAGCCCCAGCATTTT
CDR3aa: CSAREGTRDSNQPQHF
d_gene: -
abundance: few
j_gene: TRBJ1-5
v_gene: TRBV20-1

CDR3nt: TGTGCCAGCAACCCTTGGGGGGGCTCAGATACGCAGTATTTT
CDR3aa: CASNPWGGSDTQYF
d_gene: -
abundance: few
j_gene: TRBJ2-3
v_gene: TRBV12-3/TRBV12-4

CDR3nt: TGTGCCAGCAGTTTCACTATGGGACAGGGGGAAGCTTTCTTT
CDR3aa: CASSFTMGQGEAFF
d_gene: TRBD1
abundance: -
j_gene: TRBJ1-1
v_gene: TRBV2

CDR3nt: TGTGCCAGCGGGTACGGGAGGGGGCAGGAGACCCAGTACTTC
CDR3aa: CASGYGRGQETQYF
d_gene: -
abundance: many
j_gene: TRBJ2-5
v_gene: TRBV6-6

CDR3nt: TGCAGTGCTCTCATCCCTCCGAGTAACTATGGCTACACCTTC
CDR3aa: CSALIPPSNYGYTF
d_gene: -
abundance: few
j_gene: TRBJ1-2
v_gene: TRBV20-1

CDR3nt: TGTGCCAGCAGCTTGGCCGGGACTAGCGTTCAAGAGACCCAGTACTTC
CDR3aa: CASSLAGTSVQETQYF
d_gene: TRBD2
abundance: many
j_gene: TRBJ2-5
v_gene: TRBV5-6

CDR3nt: TGTGCCAGCAGCCGCCTGGAGCCCCGGCACAGTCCGGGACACCCTTATGGCTACACCTTC
CDR3aa: CASSRLEPRHSPGHPYGYTF
d_gene: -
abundance: -
j_gene: TRBJ1-2
v_gene: TRBV6-5

CDR3nt: TGTGCCAGCAGCGTAGGCGGGACAGGTGTCCTGAGGGAGCAGTACTTC
CDR3aa: CASSVGGTGVLREQYF
d_gene: TRBD1
abundance: few
j_gene: TRBJ2-7
v_gene: TRBV9

CDR3nt: TGTGCCACCAGTGATTTATCTCCAGGAGCAGATACGCAGTATTTT
CDR3aa: CATSDLSPGADTQYF
d_gene: -
abundance: few
j_gene: TRBJ2-3
v_gene: TRBV24-1

CDR3nt: TGCAGCGTTGGGGTAGATTCCTACGAGCAGTACTTC
CDR3aa: CSVGVDSYEQYF
d_gene: -
abundance: -
j_gene: TRBJ2-7
v_gene: TRBV29-1

CDR3nt: TGTGCCAGCAGTTTATCCTCCAGGGGCGAGCAGTACTTC
CDR3aa: CASSLSSRGEQYF
d_gene: -
abundance: few
j_gene: TRBJ2-7
v_gene: TRBV27

CDR3nt: TGCGCCAGCAGCCAAGATATGGCTGGCACTGAAGCTTTCTTT
CDR3aa: CASSQDMAGTEAFF
d_gene: -
abundance: few
j_gene: TRBJ1-1
v_gene: TRBV4-1

CDR3nt: TGCGCCAGCAGCTTGGAACAGGGGACAGGGGCGGGAGAAAAACTGTTTTTT
CDR3aa: CASSLEQGTGAGEKLFF
d_gene: TRBD1
abundance: few
j_gene: TRBJ1-4
v_gene: TRBV5-1

CDR3nt: TGCGCCAGCAGCCCGACCACAGTGTCTGGGGCCAACGTCCTGACTTTC
CDR3aa: CASSPTTVSGANVLTF
d_gene: -
abundance: -
j_gene: TRBJ2-6
v_gene: TRBV5-1

CDR3nt: TGCGCCAGCAGCGGCCCAGGGCAGGGGGGAACCTACGAGCAGTACTTC
CDR3aa: CASSGPGQGGTYEQYF
d_gene: -
abundance: few
j_gene: TRBJ2-7
v_gene: TRBV5-1

CDR3nt: TGTGCCACCAGCACCCACCTTAGGAGGGATACGCAGTATTTT
CDR3aa: CATSTHLRRDTQYF
d_gene: -
abundance: few
j_gene: TRBJ2-3
v_gene: TRBV15

CDR3nt: TGCAGTGCTAGCGGACAGGCGACTAATGAAAAACTGTTTTTT
CDR3aa: CSASGQATNEKLFF
d_gene: TRBD1
abundance: few
j_gene: TRBJ1-4
v_gene: TRBV20-1

CDR3nt: TGTGCCACCAGTGGGGGACTAGCGGGAGGTGAGACCGGGGAGCTGTTTTTT
CDR3aa: CATSGGLAGGETGELFF
d_gene: TRBD2
abundance: -
j_gene: TRBJ2-2
v_gene: TRBV24-1

CDR3nt: TGTGCCAGCAGCCAAGATCGGGGGGACCCTTATGGCTACACCTTC
CDR3aa: CASSQDRGDPYGYTF
d_gene: -
abundance: -
j_gene: TRBJ1-2
v_gene: TRBV3-1

CDR3nt: TGTGCCAGTAACGATGACTTGCTGAACTATGGCTACACCTTC
CDR3aa: CASNDDLLNYGYTF
d_gene: -
abundance: -
j_gene: TRBJ1-2
v_gene: TRBV19

CDR3nt: TGCGCCAGCAGCTTGATGGGACAGAACACCGGGGAGCTGTTTTTT
CDR3aa: CASSLMGQNTGELFF
d_gene: -
abundance: few
j_gene: TRBJ2-2
v_gene: TRBV5-1

CDR3nt: TGTGCCAGCAGACTCGGGGGGGGCGCGGAAAAACTGTTTTTT
CDR3aa: CASRLGGGAEKLFF
d_gene: -
abundance: -
j_gene: TRBJ1-4
v_gene: TRBV12-3/TRBV12-4

CDR3nt: TGTGCCAGCAGCTTCTGGGGGGGCCAGGAGACCCAGTACTTC
CDR3aa: CASSFWGGQETQYF
d_gene: -
abundance: -
j_gene: TRBJ2-5
v_gene: TRBV7-8

CDR3nt: TGCAGTGCTATTATTAATGAAGCTTTCTTT
CDR3aa: CSAIINEAFF
d_gene: -
abundance: few
j_gene: TRBJ1-1
v_gene: TRBV20-1

CDR3nt: TGCAGTGGGGGAGTGGTGGGGACCCAGTACTTC
CDR3aa: CSGGVVGTQYF
d_gene: -
abundance: -
j_gene: TRBJ2-5
v_gene: TRBV20-1